This is a list of T cell receptor beta chains from one sample in a study of T cell repertoires in cytomegalovirus infection. A single record per CDR3 protein comes from TCRdb applying MiXCR to the reads. The sample lists more than 500,000 distinct CDR3 sequences, 15% to 20% occurring once. The sample comprised CD8+ T cells from PBMCs. These receptor sequences come from a human donor in good health (CMV status not recorded). Some clones in this sample may be carry-over from other donors' samples. CDR3s include the opening cysteine and the closing phenylalanine or tryptophan. D genes are given only for firm matches. Where a row states a size, it is once, few, many or the class of an expanded clone; other rows omit it.

clone size: many; V gene: TRBV7-9; D gene: NA; J gene: TRBJ2-5; CDR3 protein: CASSFRGQTQYF; CDR3 DNA: TGTGCCAGCAGCTTCCGGGGGCAGACCCAGTACTTC
clone size: many; V gene: TRBV7-6; D gene: TRBD1; J gene: TRBJ2-1; CDR3 protein: CASSVRTGSAYNEQFF; CDR3 DNA: TGTGCCAGCAGCGTCCGGACAGGGTCGGCCTACAATGAGCAGTTCTTC
clone size: few; V gene: TRBV19; D gene: NA; J gene: TRBJ2-7; CDR3 protein: CASSMTVNYEQYF; CDR3 DNA: TGTGCCAGTAGTATGACAGTGAACTACGAGCAGTACTTC
clone size: few; V gene: TRBV3-1; D gene: NA; J gene: TRBJ2-6; CDR3 protein: CASSQDLGGSGANVLTF; CDR3 DNA: TGTGCCAGCAGCCAAGATTTGGGGGGCTCTGGGGCCAACGTCCTGACTTTC
clone size: many; V gene: TRBV6-1; D gene: NA; J gene: TRBJ1-1; CDR3 protein: CASREDGYTEAFF; CDR3 DNA: TGTGCCAGCAGGGAAGACGGGTACACTGAAGCTTTCTTT
clone size: few; V gene: TRBV14; D gene: NA; J gene: TRBJ2-3; CDR3 protein: CASSQEYPGHSTDTQYF; CDR3 DNA: TGTGCCAGCAGCCAAGAATATCCAGGACATAGCACAGATACGCAGTATTTT
clone size: many; V gene: TRBV7-9; D gene: NA; J gene: TRBJ1-1; CDR3 protein: CASSFLEFRTEAFF; CDR3 DNA: TGTGCCAGCAGCTTTTTAGAATTTCGGACTGAAGCTTTCTTT
clone size: few; V gene: TRBV5-6; D gene: NA; J gene: TRBJ2-3; CDR3 protein: CASSLTLGGTDTQYF; CDR3 DNA: TGTGCCAGCAGCCTTACCCTGGGGGGCACAGATACGCAGTATTTT
clone size: NA; V gene: TRBV20-1; D gene: TRBD1; J gene: TRBJ2-6; CDR3 protein: CSVLGDRASAGANVLTF; CDR3 DNA: TGCAGTGTCCTTGGGGACAGGGCTTCTGCTGGGGCCAACGTCCTGACTTTC
clone size: NA; V gene: TRBV20-1; D gene: NA; J gene: TRBJ2-1; CDR3 protein: CSARVTLYVYNEQFF; CDR3 DNA: TGCAGTGCTAGAGTGACTCTCTACGTTTACAATGAGCAGTTCTTC
clone size: many; V gene: TRBV7-9; D gene: NA; J gene: TRBJ1-2; CDR3 protein: CASSPIGGQQNYGYTF; CDR3 DNA: TGTGCCAGCAGCCCCATCGGGGGGCAGCAGAACTATGGCTACACCTTC
clone size: few; V gene: TRBV12-5; D gene: NA; J gene: TRBJ2-2; CDR3 protein: CAGQSNTGELFF; CDR3 DNA: TGTGCCGGACAGTCGAACACCGGGGAGCTGTTTTTT
clone size: few; V gene: TRBV10-2; D gene: NA; J gene: TRBJ1-1; CDR3 protein: CASSDGSSAFF; CDR3 DNA: TGCGCCAGCAGTGACGGATCTTCGGCTTTCTTT
clone size: many; V gene: TRBV4-1; D gene: TRBD1; J gene: TRBJ2-2; CDR3 protein: CASSPPGQGSYGELFF; CDR3 DNA: TGCGCCAGCAGTCCTCCGGGACAGGGGAGTTACGGGGAGCTGTTTTTT
clone size: many; V gene: TRBV7-9; D gene: TRBD2; J gene: TRBJ2-1; CDR3 protein: CASLGLANEQFF; CDR3 DNA: TGTGCCAGCCTGGGACTAGCCAATGAGCAGTTCTTC